Below, 26 T cell receptor beta chains from the same sample are listed, as sequenced in a study of response to subunit inactivated influenza vaccine. TCRdb reprocessed the RT-PCR reads with MiXCR, giving one entry per CDR3 protein. The sample lists hundreds of thousands of distinct CDR3 sequences, just over 20% seen once, with 10% in the top ten. The sample was PBMCs from blood, taken 21 months after vaccination. The receptors stem from a man aged 50-75 years who received an inactivated influenza vaccine.

The chain has TRBV29-1 and TRBJ1-5; D might be TRBD1 (6 bases). Germline CDR1 SQVTM, CDR2 ANQGSEA. Trimming pared 4 bases from V and 0 bases from J, leaving 10 bases between. CDR3 length: 14 residues. CDR3 protein: CSVGTANSNQPQHF. CDR3 bases: TGCAGCGTTGGGACAGCGAATAGCAATCAGCCCCAGCATTTT.

This rearrangement joins TRBV28 to TRBJ1-5; D not resolved. V was clipped by 7 bases and J by 4 bases, with 8 bases between them. Germline CDR1 is MDHEN and CDR2 is SYDVKM. The CDR3 has 12 amino acids. The CDR3: CASKVGNQPQHF. CDR3 DNA sequence: TGTGCCAGCAAGGTGGGTAATCAGCCCCAGCATTTT.

Only a few counts were recorded for this clonotype. The chain joins TRBV11-3 to TRBJ2-2, with TRBD1 identical over 10 bases. From germline, CDR1 is SGHNT and CDR2 YENEEA. V gave up 5 bases and J gave up 1 base; unmatched junction bases: 4. The CDR3 extends over 16 amino acids. In DNA form, the CDR3 reads TGTGCCAGCAGCGCCCGGGACAGGGGGAACACCGGGGAGCTGTTTTTT. It codes for CASSARDRGNTGELFF.

This clonotype showed up just a few times. The chain has TRBV20-1 and TRBJ1-5; tentative D call: TRBD1 (5 bases). V lost 1 base and J lost 7, with 14 bases in between. The germline V gene has CDR1 DFQATT and CDR2 SNEGSKA (reference sequence). This CDR3 contains 14 residues. Here the CDR3 DNA reads TGCAGTGCTAGAGGGGGACTTCCGGGGCAGCCCCAGCATTTT. Translating gives CSARGGLPGQPQHF.

The rearrangement uses TRBV10-3 and TRBJ1-4; no clear D. CDR1 ENHRY and CDR2 SYGVKD come from the germline V gene. This CDR3 has 12 residues. The ends were cut back, 2 bases at V and 5 bases at J, with 3 bases in the middle. CDR3 protein: CAISEGNEKLFF. The CDR3 DNA follows: TGTGCCATCAGTGAGGGGAATGAAAAACTGTTTTTT.

This clonotype was counted a few times. The CDR3 sequence is CASSLAGPPYGYTF. DNA for the CDR3: TGTGCCAGCAGCTTGGCCGGTCCGCCCTATGGCTACACCTTC. This chain connects TRBV5-6 to TRBJ1-2, with D uncertain. The CDR3 covers 14 residues. Trimming cost V 0 bases and J 4 bases, with 10 bases left between them. CDR1 is SGHDT and CDR2 is YYEEEE in the germline V gene.

In this sample, this clonotype turned up a few times. The V call is TRBV5-1, the J call TRBJ2-1, with D maybe TRBD2 (5 bases). Germline V lookup: CDR1 SGHRS, CDR2 YFSETQ. Trimming took off 0 bases at V and 6 bases at J, with 10 bases between the two ends. The CDR3 is 14 residues long. The CDR3 loop reads CASSLGGSTNEQFF. The CDR3 coding sequence is TGCGCCAGCAGCTTGGGCGGGTCTACCAATGAGCAGTTCTTC.

This chain joins TRBV4-2 and TRBJ2-4; the D gene is possibly TRBD1 (5 bases). From germline, CDR1 is LGHNA and CDR2 YNFKEQ. Trimming cost V 0 bases and J 8 bases, with 11 bases left between them. This CDR3 has 14 amino acids. The DNA of the CDR3 is TGTGCCAGCAGCCAAGATACAGGTCGGGACATTCAGTACTTC. Its protein is CASSQDTGRDIQYF.

This clonotype was seen a handful of times. This chain uses TRBV2 with TRBJ1-1, with a possible D match to TRBD1 (6 bases). The CDR3 is 15 residues long. V was trimmed by 6 bases and J by 4 bases, leaving 18 bases between them. Germline V gives CDR1 SNHLY, CDR2 FYNNEI. Here the CDR3 reads CASSEVRGRGTEAFF. The CDR3 nucleotides are TGTGCCAGCAGCGAGGTTAGGGGGAGAGGCACTGAAGCTTTCTTT. Drawing the rest from reference TRBV2 and TRBJ1-1, the complete variable domain is EPEVTQTPSHQVTQMGQEVILRCVPISNHLYFYWYRQILGQKVEFLVSFYNNEISEKSEIFDDQFSVERPDGSNFTLKIRSTKLEDSAMYFCASSEVRGRGTEAFFGQGTRLTVV.

The V and J genes are TRBV5-4 and TRBJ1-5; D is undetermined. V was cut by 0 bases and J by 2 bases, with 12 bases left in between. This CDR3 is 16 amino acids long. Germline V CDR1 and CDR2: SGHNT, YYREEE (reference sequence). CDR3 sequence (DNA): TGTGCCAGCAGCTTGGATGGTTGGCAGGGCAATCAGCCCCAGCATTTT. Translation gives CASSLDGWQGNQPQHF.

This clonotype occurred once. The gene calls are TRBV3-1 and TRBJ2-7, with TRBD1 identical over 7 bases. Germline V lookup: CDR1 LGHDT, CDR2 YNNKEL (reference sequence). After removal of 1 base from V and 3 bases from J, the junction contained 3 bases not matched to a gene. The CDR3 covers 14 residues. CDR3 amino acids: CASSQGTGLYEQYF. The CDR3 nucleotides read TGTGCCAGCAGCCAAGGGACAGGTCTCTACGAGCAGTACTTC.

The chain employs TRBV7-8 and TRBJ2-1; unclear D gene. Trimming took 1 base from V and 7 from J, leaving 17 bases between them. The CDR3 is 16 amino acids. Germline V gene lookup returns CDR1 SGHVS and CDR2 FQNEAQ. CDR3 sequence: CASSLVRSEIWNEQFF. CDR3 in DNA: TGTGCCAGCAGCTTAGTACGGAGCGAGATATGGAATGAGCAGTTCTTC.

The chain links TRBV27 to TRBJ2-1; D may be TRBD2 (6 bases). The germline CDR1 and CDR2 sequences are MNHEY and SMNVEV (reference sequence). The CDR3 loop spans 15 amino acids. Trimming took off 6 bases at V and 7 bases at J, with 19 bases between the two ends. The DNA of the CDR3 is TGTGCCAGCAGAAGTAGCGGAGCTGAGGCGAATGAGCAGTTCTTC. As protein: CASRSSGAEANEQFF.

The rearrangement links TRBV4-2 to TRBJ2-7; TRBD2 is a possible D gene (6 bases). The CDR3 totals 16 residues. Germline V gene lookup returns CDR1 LGHNA and CDR2 YNFKEQ. The V end was cut by 4 bases, the J end by 0 bases, with 16 bases between. The CDR3 protein is CASSPGQAGTSYEQYF. CDR3 nucleotides: TGTGCCAGCAGCCCAGGTCAGGCGGGGACCTCCTACGAGCAGTACTTC.

Many counts were recorded for this clonotype. The chain employs TRBV7-2 and TRBJ2-5, with D perhaps TRBD1 (7 bases). Trimming stripped 0 bases from V and 4 bases from J, with 12 bases between. The CDR3 loop spans 15 amino acids. Germline lookup yields CDR1 SGHTA and CDR2 FQGNSA. This CDR3 is CASSLAQGGAETQYF. In DNA form, the CDR3 reads TGTGCCAGCAGCTTAGCGCAGGGGGGCGCAGAGACCCAGTACTTC.

The rearrangement links TRBV4-3 to TRBJ1-4; a weak D match, TRBD1 (5 bases). V shed 3 bases and J shed 4 bases, with 21 bases lying between them. Germline V gives CDR1 LGHNA, CDR2 YSLEER. CDR3 size: 18 residues. In nucleotides, the CDR3 is TGCGCCAGCAGCCAGGGCGTTACGGGGACGGCCGTTAATGAAAAACTGTTTTTT. Translation gives CASSQGVTGTAVNEKLFF.

This clonotype has ten or more counts. CDR3 in DNA: TGTGCCAGCAGTTCCGGGAGGGAAGCTTTCTTT. Protein sequence: CASSSGREAFF. V and J are TRBV6-6 and TRBJ1-1; no clear D gene. This CDR3 is 11 amino acids long. The V end lost 4 bases, the J end lost 8 bases, and 8 bases lay between the germline ends. The germline V gene encodes CDR1 MNHNY and CDR2 SVGAGI (reference sequence).

This clonotype was counted a few times. The chain uses TRBV12-3 or TRBV12-4 and TRBJ2-7; 10 bases are a match to TRBD1. This CDR3 is built from 15 residues. With V trimmed by 7 bases and J by 1 base, 7 bases remained unmatched. CDR3 coding DNA: TGTGCCAGCAACGCGGGACAGGGGTTTTCCTACGAGCAGTACTTC. It codes for CASNAGQGFSYEQYF.

In its sample, this clonotype was seen a few times. The V and J genes are TRBV20-1 and TRBJ1-5; D gene ambiguous. V was pared by 6 bases and J by 6 bases, with 15 bases between. This CDR3 region has 13 residues. From germline, CDR1 is DFQATT and CDR2 SNEGSKA (reference sequence). The CDR3 loop is CSARISIGQPQHF. For the CDR3, the DNA is TGCAGTGCCAGGATTTCAATAGGTCAGCCCCAGCATTTT.

There are many counts of this clonotype. The chain carries TRBV5-1 and TRBJ1-3; 9 nucleotides align to TRBD1. Unmatched junction bases numbered 1, after V lost 2 bases and J lost 7 bases. This CDR3 comprises 13 residues. In germline, CDR1 is SGHRS, CDR2 YFSETQ. The CDR3 DNA reads TGCGCCAGCAGCTTCGGACAGGGGAACACCATATATTTT. As protein: CASSFGQGNTIYF.

This clonotype was found a few times. This chain uses TRBV9 with TRBJ1-2, with 9 bases that match TRBD1. CDR1 is SGDLS and CDR2 is YYNGEE in the germline V gene. The CDR3 spans 15 residues. V was clipped by 4 bases and J by 1 base; unmatched bases: 5. This CDR3 reads CASSLAGQGNYGYTF. DNA of the CDR3: TGTGCCAGCAGCCTTGCGGGACAGGGTAACTATGGCTACACCTTC.

The chain combines TRBV3-1 with TRBJ1-4; D perhaps matches TRBD1 (5 bases). CDR1 and CDR2 from the germline V gene are LGHDT and YNNKEL (reference sequence). Trimming pared 3 bases from V and 7 bases from J, leaving 21 bases between. The CDR3 covers 17 residues. CDR3 DNA sequence: TGTGCCAGCAGCCACTTAAAGGGAGGGGCGCAAGGTGAAAAACTGTTTTTT. Protein product: CASSHLKGGAQGEKLFF.

This clonotype was picked up a small number of times. This sequence joins TRBV13 and TRBJ1-1; 7 bases match TRBD1. V gave up 5 bases and J gave up 3 bases; unmatched junction bases: 6. The CDR3 consists of 14 residues. Germline CDR1 and CDR2: PRHDT and FYEKMQ (reference sequence). CDR3 loop: CASSHGTVYTEAFF. CDR3 coding DNA: TGTGCCAGCAGCCACGGGACAGTTTACACTGAAGCTTTCTTT. Using reference TRBV13 and TRBJ1-1 for the parts outside the CDR3, the full variable domain is AAGVIQSPRHLIKEKRETATLKCYPIPRHDTVYWYQQGPGQDPQFLISFYEKMQSDKGSIPDRFSAQQFSDYHSELNMSSLELGDSALYFCASSHGTVYTEAFFGQGTRLTVV.

J is TRBJ2-3 and V is TRBV21-1; TRBD1 was called by the table and not checked on the DNA. TRBV21-1 is a pseudogene segment. This CDR3 has 15 residues. For the CDR3, the DNA is TGTGCCAGCAGCACCCGGACGCCTCCCACAGATACGCAGTATTTT. Translation: CASSTRTPPTDTQYF.

The genes are TRBV18 and TRBJ2-7; TRBD2 might be the D (6 bases). V was pared by 6 bases and J by 1 base, with 19 bases between. CDR1 and CDR2 from the germline V gene are KGHSH and LQKENI. The CDR3 extends over 16 amino acids. CDR3 sequence reads: CASSTGGNLRSYEQYF. DNA of the CDR3: TGTGCCAGCTCCACCGGGGGTAACCTCCGATCCTACGAGCAGTACTTC.

This clonotype was detected many times. The rearrangement links TRBV12-3 or TRBV12-4 to TRBJ1-3, with TRBD1 as a possible D gene (6 bases). This CDR3 is 15 amino acids long. The V end lost 5 bases, the J end lost 2 bases, and 13 bases lay between the germline ends. The chain's CDR3 is CASSMRGMAGNTIYF. Here the CDR3 DNA reads TGTGCCAGCAGTATGAGGGGGATGGCTGGAAACACCATATATTTT.